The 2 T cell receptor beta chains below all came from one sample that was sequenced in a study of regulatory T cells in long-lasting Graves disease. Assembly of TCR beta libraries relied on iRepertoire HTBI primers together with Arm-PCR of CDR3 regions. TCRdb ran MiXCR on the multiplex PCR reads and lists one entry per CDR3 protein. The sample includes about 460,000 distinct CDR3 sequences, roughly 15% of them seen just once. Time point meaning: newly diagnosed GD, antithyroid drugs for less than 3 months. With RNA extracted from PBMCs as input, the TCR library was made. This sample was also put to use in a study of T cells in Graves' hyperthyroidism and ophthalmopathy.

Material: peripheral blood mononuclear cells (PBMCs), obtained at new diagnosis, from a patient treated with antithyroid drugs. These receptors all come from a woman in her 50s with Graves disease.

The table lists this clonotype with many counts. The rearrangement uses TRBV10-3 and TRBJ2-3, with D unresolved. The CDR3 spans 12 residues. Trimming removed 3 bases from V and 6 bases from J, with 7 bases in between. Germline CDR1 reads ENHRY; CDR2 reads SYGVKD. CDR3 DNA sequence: TGTGCCATCAGTGATAACGGCGATACGCAGTATTTT. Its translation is CAISDNGDTQYF.

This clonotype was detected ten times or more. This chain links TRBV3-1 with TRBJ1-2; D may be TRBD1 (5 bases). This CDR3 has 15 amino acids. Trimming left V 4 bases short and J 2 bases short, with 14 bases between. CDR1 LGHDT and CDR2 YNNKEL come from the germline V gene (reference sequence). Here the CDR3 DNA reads TGTGCCAGCAGCCGGCAGGGTAAAGGAAACTATGGCTACACCTTC. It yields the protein CASSRQGKGNYGYTF.